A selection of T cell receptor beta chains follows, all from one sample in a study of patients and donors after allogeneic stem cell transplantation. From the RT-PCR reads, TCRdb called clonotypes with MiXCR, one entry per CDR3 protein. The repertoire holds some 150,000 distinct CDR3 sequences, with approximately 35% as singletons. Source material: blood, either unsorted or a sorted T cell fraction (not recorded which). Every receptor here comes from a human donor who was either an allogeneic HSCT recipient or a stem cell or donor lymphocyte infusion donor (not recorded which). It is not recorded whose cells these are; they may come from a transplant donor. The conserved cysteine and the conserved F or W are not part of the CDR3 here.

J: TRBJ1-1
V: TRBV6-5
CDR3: ASRKTANTEAF

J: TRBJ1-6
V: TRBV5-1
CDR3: ATKTGGGNSPLH

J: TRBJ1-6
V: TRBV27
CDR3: ASSLVFNSPLH

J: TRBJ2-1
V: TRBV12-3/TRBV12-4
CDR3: ASSLESLAGVNNEQF

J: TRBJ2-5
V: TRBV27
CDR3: ASSFRETQY

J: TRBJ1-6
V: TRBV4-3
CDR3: ASSQDQSPYNSPLH

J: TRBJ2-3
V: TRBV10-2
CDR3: AAGGGQY

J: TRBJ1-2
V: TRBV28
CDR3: ASSLSQGISYGYT

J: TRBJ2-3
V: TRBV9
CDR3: ASSVQGLPTTDTQY

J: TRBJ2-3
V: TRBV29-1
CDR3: SVEDRPSGASTDTQY

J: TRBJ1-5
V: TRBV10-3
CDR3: AISDQLGSQPQH

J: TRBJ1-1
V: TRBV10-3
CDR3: ATRTGWGWTLNTEAF

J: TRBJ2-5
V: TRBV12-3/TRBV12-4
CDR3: ASRVAGIQETQY

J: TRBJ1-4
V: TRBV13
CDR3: ASSSTDATNEKLF

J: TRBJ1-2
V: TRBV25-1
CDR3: ASKHRVGGYGYT

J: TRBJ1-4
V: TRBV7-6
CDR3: ASSPQGPTNEKLF

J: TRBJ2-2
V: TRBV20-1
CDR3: SARFTALGTGELF

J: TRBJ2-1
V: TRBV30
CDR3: AGHAPSGGDNEQF

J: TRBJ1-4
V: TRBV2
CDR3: ASSAQGLLLEKLF

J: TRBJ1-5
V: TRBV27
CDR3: ASGPLGGNQPQH

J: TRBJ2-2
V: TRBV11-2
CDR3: ASSPRPGTGTGELF

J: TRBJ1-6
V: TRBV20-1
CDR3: SASSGTGGSSPLH

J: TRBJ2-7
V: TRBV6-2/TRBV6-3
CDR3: ASSYPGPINEQY

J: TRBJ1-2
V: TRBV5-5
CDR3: ASSRPALRDRIYGYT

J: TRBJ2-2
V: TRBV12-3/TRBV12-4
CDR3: ASSLANTFWGPPGELF

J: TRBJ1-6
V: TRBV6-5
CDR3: ASSYDRGVSSYNSPLH

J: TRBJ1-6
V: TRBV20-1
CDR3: SVKRADNSPLH

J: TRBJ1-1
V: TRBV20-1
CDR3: SATGSMNTEAF

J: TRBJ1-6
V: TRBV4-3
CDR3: ASSQETGDFSPLH

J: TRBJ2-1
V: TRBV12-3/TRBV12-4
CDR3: ASSFQGWNEQF

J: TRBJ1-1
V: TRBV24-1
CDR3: ATSDSGSQHEAF

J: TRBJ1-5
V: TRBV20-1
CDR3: SAMTGKGQPQH

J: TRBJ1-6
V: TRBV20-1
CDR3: SASRVENSPLH

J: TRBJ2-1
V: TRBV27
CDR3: ASSPQRYNEQF

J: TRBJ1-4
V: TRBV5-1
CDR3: ARGSLWLF

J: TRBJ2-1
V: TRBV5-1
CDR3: ASNRDSYNEQF

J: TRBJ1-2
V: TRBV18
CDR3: ASSPGTFNYGYT

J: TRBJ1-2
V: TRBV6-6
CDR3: ASSLLPSGYT

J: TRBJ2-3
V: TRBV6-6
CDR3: ASSQTSGVRY

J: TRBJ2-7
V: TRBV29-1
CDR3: SVVLAGPNYEQY

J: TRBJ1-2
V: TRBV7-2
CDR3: ASSLVLIRVKNYGYT

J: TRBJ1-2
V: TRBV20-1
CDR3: SAEEGGRGYT

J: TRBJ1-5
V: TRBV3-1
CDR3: ASSQDSQEQPQH

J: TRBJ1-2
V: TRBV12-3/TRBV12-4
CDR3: ASSSWDRGGLGGYT

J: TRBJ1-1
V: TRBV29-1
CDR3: SVNGPRGTEAF

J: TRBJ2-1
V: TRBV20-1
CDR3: SARAAPGVHNEQF

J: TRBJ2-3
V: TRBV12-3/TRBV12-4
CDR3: ASSWTGPFASTDTQY

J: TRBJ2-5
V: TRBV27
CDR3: ASSPQGLLYQETQY

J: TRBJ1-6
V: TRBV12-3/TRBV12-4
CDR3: ASSLGDKNSYNSPLH